This T cell receptor (beta chain) was sequenced for a study of blood T cell repertoires in COVID-19 (dated by TCRdb to the early 2020s). Study-wide context: Collaborator samples came from the United States, Italy and Spain and covered acute and convalescent phases of COVID-19. HLA class I and class II types, where available, came from metadata supplied by the sample provider rather than from assay-based typing. Deeply sampled blood TCRbeta repertoires from subjects exposed to, actively infected with, or recovered from COVID-19 were included in the dataset. The samples were drawn from the first 160 participants of the ongoing ImmuneRACE study and from 1,254 subjects provided by 6 global collaborators. The repertoires were released in a freely available public database intended as a resource for research on the immune response to SARS-CoV-2. A de-identified subject ID, COVID-19 status, age in years and sex were almost always included in the sample metadata. The prospective study material was composed of cDNA or gDNA derived from T cells, B-cell-depleted T cells, or PBMCs.

The study at large found these results: Clinical and demographic metadata were provided uncurated, with the amount varying by source and participant.

TCRbeta CDR3 regions were amplified from genomic DNA using the immunoSEQ Assay, a bias-controlled multiplex PCR. Per the source publication's procedure: Within the assay, amplification of reference gene primers was used to estimate how many nucleated cells each sample contained. Sequence reads were collapsed and filtered to measure the absolute abundance of every unique TCRbeta CDR3 rearrangement. For each sample, productive Simpson clonality was calculated as the square root of Simpson's diversity index over productive rearrangements. In TCRdb, the immuneACCESS table is reduced to in-frame sequences with V and J assigned. These tables do not hold every clone; where another copy was compared, an unresolved V gene accounts for under half, and the others remain unexplained. That table supplies the V and J calls and clone size; D and trimming were determined from the DNA. The sample contains 150,000 to 200,000 clones, 92% of them found a single time. About 4.8% of the sample belongs to the ten largest clones.

Regarding this clone: Its antigen remains unidentified. The sample holds no much larger clone one base away, and base qualities are not on file.

CDR1 and CDR2 are drawn from the germline V gene: SGHRS, YFSETQ. Spanning cysteine to phenylalanine, the CDR3 consists of 14 amino acids. The kept DNA is CDR3 alone, 42 bases in frame from the first base. V is pared back by 4 bases and J by 2 bases, with 12 bases lying between the germline termini. At one collaborating source in Seattle, patients were enrolled during active infection and were followed longitudinally through the course of disease. Collaborating institutions collected whole blood in K2EDTA tubes following their own protocols. For TCRbeta analysis, collaborator samples were shipped as frozen whole blood, as isolated PBMCs, or as DNA extracted from either sample type.

Input material: peripheral blood. This TCR was sampled from a man aged 30-40 years with COVID-19, enrolled during active disease. The rearrangement combines TRBV5-1 with TRBJ1-1; TRBD1 is perhaps the D gene, given 5 matching bases. The DNA is as follows: TGCGCCAGCAGCAGTACAGGTGATAACACTGAAGCTTTCTTT. It translates as CASSSTGDNTEAFF. Where the CDR3 stops, the reference TRBV5-1 and TRBJ1-1 genes take over; the full variable domain is KAGVTQTPRYLIKTRGQQVTLSCSPISGHRSVSWYQQTPGQGLQFLFEYFSETQRNKGNFPGRFSGRQFSNSRSEMNVSTLELGDSALYLCASSSTGDNTEAFFGQGTRLTVV.